This T cell receptor (beta chain) was identified in a study of T-cell reconstitution after alpha-beta-depleted transplantation in children. In this sample, this clonotype turned up many times. Unique molecular identifiers were used in preparing the TCRbeta library. TCRdb independently ran MiXCR on the PCR reads; one entry per CDR3 protein. The sample shows fewer than 25,000 distinct CDR3 sequences, 11% of them seen only once. Germline CDR1 reads ENHRY; CDR2 reads SYGVKD. There are 12 residues in the CDR3. Trimming stripped 11 bases from V and 1 base from J, with 11 bases between. The sample in question was PBMCs from the stem cell graft donor, obtained from the stem cell graft. This clonotype originated in a human donor who donated a stem cell graft to a child with chronic granulomatous disease. The chain has TRBV10-3 and TRBJ1-1, with D maybe TRBD1 (6 bases). The CDR3: CAARTANTEAFF. The CDR3 DNA sequence: TGTGCCGCAAGGACAGCGAACACTGAAGCTTTCTTT.